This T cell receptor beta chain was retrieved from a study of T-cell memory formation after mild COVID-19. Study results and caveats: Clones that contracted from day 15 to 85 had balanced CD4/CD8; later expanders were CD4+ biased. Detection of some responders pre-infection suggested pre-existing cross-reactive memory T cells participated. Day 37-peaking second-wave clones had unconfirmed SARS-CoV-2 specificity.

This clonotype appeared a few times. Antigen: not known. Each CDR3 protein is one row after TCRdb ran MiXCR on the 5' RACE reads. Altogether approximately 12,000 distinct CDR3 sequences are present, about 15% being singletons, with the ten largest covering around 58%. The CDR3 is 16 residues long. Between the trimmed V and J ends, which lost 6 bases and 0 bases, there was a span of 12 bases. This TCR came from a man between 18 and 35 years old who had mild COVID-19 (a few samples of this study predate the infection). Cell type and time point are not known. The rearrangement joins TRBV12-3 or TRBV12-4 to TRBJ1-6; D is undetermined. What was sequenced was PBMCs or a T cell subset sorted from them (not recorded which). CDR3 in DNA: TGTGCCAGCAGCCCACGGGATCCCTCCTATAATTCACCCCTCCACTTT. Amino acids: CASSPRDPSYNSPLHF.